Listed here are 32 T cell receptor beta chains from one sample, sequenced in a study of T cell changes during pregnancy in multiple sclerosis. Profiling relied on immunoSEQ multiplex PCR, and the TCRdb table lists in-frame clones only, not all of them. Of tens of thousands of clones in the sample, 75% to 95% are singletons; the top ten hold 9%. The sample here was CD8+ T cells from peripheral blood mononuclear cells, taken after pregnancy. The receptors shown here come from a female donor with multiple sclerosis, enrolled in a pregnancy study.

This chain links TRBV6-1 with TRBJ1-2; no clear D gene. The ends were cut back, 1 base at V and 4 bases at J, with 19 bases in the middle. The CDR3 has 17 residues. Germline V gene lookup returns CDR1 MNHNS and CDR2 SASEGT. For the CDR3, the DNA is TGTGCCAGCAGTGAAGAAAATCCCACGGGGTTACTCTATGGCTACACCTTC. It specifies CASSEENPTGLLYGYTF.

The CDR3 DNA reads as TGTGCCAGTAGTTTCGGGGTCTCTGGAAACACCATATATTTT. Amino acids: CASSFGVSGNTIYF. J is TRBJ1-3 and V is TRBV19; D gene ambiguous. CDR1 is LNHDA, CDR2 SQIVND, per germline (reference sequence). This CDR3 has 14 residues. V lost 5 bases and J lost 0, with 8 bases in between.

Here the CDR3 reads CASSQPGDRGPEQYF. CDR3 sequence (DNA): TGTGCCAGCAGCCAACCAGGGGACAGGGGGCCCGAGCAGTACTTC. This chain uses TRBV7-9 with TRBJ2-7, with 12 bases lining up with TRBD1. Losses at the gene ends were 5 bases for V and 6 bases for J; bases not matched to a gene: 8. This CDR3 has 15 residues. The V gene's germline CDR1 is SEHNR and CDR2 FQNEAQ (reference sequence).

The CDR3 bases are TGTGCCAGCAGGCCGAACAGGGACGGCTATGGCTACACCTTC. Translation: CASRPNRDGYGYTF. J is TRBJ1-2 and V is TRBV25-1, with a possible D match to TRBD1 (6 bases). CDR3 length: 14 residues. Trimming pared 6 bases from V and 4 bases from J, leaving 15 bases between. Germline assignment: CDR1 MGHDK and CDR2 SYGVNS.

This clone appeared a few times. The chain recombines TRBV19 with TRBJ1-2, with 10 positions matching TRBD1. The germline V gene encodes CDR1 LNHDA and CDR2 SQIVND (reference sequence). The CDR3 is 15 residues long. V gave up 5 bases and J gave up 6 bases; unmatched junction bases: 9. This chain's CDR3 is CASSARDRGEDGYTF. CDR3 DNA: TGTGCCAGTAGTGCCCGGGACAGGGGAGAGGATGGCTACACCTTC.

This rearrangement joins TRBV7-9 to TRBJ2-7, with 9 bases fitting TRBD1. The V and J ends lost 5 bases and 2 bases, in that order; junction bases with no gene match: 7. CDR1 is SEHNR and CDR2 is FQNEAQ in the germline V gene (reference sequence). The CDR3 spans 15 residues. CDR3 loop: CASSPPGQGAYEQYF. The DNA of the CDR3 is TGTGCCAGCAGCCCTCCGGGACAGGGTGCCTACGAGCAGTACTTC.

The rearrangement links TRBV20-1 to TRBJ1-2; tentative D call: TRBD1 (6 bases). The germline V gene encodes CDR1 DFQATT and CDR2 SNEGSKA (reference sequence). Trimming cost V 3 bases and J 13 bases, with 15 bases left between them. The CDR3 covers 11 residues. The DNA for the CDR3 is TGCAGTGCTAGGGGGGACAAGGTGTGCACCTTC. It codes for CSARGDKVCTF.

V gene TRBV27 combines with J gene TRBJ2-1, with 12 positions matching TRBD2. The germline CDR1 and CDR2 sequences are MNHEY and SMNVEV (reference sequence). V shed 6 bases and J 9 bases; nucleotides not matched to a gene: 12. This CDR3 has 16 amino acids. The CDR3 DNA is TGTGCCAGCAGGCGGGCGACTAGCGGGAGTGAGGGTGAGCAGTTCTTC. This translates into CASRRATSGSEGEQFF.

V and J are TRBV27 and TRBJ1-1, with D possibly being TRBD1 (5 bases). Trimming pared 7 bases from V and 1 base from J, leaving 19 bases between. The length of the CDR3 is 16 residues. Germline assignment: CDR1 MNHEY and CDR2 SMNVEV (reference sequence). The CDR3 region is CASTNYISDRNTEAFF. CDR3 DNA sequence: TGTGCCAGCACCAACTACATTTCCGACAGGAACACTGAAGCTTTCTTT.

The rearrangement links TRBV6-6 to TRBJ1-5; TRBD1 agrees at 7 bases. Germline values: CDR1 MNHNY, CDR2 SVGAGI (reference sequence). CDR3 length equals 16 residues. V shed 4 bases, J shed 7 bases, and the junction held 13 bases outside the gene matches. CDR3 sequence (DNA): TGTGCCAGCAGTTCACTGGTAGGAGGGGGCGGGCAGCCCCAGCATTTT. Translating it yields CASSSLVGGGGQPQHF.

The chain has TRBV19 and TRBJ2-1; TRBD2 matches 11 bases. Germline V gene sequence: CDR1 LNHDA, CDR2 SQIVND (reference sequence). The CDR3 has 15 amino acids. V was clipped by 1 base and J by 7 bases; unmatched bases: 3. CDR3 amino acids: CASSIGASGRNEQFF. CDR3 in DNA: TGTGCCAGTAGTATAGGGGCTAGCGGGAGGAATGAGCAGTTCTTC.

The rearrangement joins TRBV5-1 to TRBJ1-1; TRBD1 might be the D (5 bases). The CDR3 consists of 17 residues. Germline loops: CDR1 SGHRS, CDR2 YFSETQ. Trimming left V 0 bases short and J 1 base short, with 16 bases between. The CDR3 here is CASSLEARGIQNTEAFF. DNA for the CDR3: TGCGCCAGCAGCTTGGAAGCTCGGGGGATACAGAACACTGAAGCTTTCTTT.

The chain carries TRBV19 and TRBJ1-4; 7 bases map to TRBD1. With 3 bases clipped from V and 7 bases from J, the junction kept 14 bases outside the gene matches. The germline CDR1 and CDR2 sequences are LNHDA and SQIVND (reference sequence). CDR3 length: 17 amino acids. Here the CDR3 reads CASSIRGGGLYGEKLFF. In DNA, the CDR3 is TGTGCCAGTAGTATCCGTGGAGGGGGCTTATACGGTGAAAAACTGTTTTTT.

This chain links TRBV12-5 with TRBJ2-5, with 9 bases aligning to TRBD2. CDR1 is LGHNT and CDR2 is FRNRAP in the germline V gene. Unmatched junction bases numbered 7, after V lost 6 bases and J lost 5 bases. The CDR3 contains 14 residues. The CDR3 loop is CASGLQLAGETQYF. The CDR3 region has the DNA TGTGCTAGTGGCCTCCAACTAGCGGGCGAGACCCAGTACTTC.

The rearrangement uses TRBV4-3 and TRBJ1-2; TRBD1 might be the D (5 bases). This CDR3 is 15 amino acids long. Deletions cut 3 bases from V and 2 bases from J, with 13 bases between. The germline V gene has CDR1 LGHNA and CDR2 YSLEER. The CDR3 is CASSHEIGENYGYTF. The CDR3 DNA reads TGCGCCAGCAGCCATGAAATAGGGGAAAACTATGGCTACACCTTC.

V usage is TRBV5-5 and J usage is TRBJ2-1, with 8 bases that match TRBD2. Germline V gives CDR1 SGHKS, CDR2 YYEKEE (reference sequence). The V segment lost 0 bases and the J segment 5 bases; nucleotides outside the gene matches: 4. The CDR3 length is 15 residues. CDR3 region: CASSLVLAGNNEQFF. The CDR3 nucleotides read TGTGCCAGCAGCTTGGTCCTAGCGGGTAACAATGAGCAGTTCTTC.

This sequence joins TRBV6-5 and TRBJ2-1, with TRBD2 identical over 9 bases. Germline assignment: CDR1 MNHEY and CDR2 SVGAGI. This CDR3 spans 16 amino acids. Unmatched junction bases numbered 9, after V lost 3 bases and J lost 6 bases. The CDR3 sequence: CASSYPAGGPSNEQFF. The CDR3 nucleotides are TGTGCCAGCAGTTATCCGGCGGGAGGGCCTAGCAATGAGCAGTTCTTC.

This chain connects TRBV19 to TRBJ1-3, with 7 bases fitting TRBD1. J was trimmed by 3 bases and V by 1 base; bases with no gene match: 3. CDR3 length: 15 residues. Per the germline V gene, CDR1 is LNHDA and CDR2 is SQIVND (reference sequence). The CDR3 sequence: CASSIGQGDGNTIYF. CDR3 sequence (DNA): TGTGCCAGTAGTATAGGACAGGGTGATGGAAACACCATATATTTT.

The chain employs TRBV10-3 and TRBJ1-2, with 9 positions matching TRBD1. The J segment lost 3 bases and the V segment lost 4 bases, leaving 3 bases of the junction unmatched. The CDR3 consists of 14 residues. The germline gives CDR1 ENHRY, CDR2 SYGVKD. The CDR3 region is CAISGDRADYGYTF. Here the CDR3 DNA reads TGTGCCATCAGTGGGGACAGGGCTGACTATGGCTACACCTTC.

This CDR3 is CASSDYEQFF. CDR3 nucleotide sequence: TGTGCCAGCAGTGACTATGAGCAGTTCTTC. The V and J genes are TRBV2 and TRBJ2-1, with no clear D. Per germline, CDR1 SNHLY and CDR2 FYNNEI. The CDR3 totals 10 residues. Between the trimmed V and J ends, which lost 3 bases and 8 bases, there was a span of 2 bases.

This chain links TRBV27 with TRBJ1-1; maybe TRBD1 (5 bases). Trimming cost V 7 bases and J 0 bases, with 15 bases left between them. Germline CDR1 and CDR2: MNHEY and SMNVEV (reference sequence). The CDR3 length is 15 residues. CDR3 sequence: CASTKMGGMNTEAFF. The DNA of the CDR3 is TGTGCCAGCACTAAAATGGGGGGAATGAACACTGAAGCTTTCTTT.

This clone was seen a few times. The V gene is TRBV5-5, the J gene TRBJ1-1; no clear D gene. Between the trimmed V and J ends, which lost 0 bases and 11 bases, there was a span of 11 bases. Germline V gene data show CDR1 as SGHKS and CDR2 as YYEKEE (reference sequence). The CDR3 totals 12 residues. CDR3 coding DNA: TGTGCCAGCAGCTTGGTGGAGGGCTGGGCTTTCTTT. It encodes CASSLVEGWAFF.

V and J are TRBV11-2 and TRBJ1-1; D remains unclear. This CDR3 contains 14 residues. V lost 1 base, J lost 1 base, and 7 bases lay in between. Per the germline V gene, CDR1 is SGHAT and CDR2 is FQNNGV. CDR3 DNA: TGTGCCAGCAGCTTAGGTCTCTGGAACACTGAAGCTTTCTTT. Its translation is CASSLGLWNTEAFF.

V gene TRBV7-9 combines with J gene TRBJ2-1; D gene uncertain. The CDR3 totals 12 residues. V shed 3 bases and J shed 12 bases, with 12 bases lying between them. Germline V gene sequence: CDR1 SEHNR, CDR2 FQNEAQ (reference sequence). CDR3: CASSFISPGQFF. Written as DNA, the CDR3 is TGTGCCAGCAGCTTTATCTCCCCCGGGCAGTTCTTC.

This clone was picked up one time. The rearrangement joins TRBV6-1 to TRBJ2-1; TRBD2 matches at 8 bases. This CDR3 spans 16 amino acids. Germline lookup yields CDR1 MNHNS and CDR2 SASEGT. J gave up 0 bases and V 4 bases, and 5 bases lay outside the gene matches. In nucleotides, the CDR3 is TGTGCCAGCAGTGTCATAGCGGGGAGCTCCTACAATGAGCAGTTCTTC. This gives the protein CASSVIAGSSYNEQFF.

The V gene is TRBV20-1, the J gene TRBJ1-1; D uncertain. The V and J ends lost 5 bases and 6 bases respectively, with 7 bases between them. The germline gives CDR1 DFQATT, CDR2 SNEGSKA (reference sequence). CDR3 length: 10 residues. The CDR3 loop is CSAFQAEAFF. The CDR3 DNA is TGCAGTGCTTTTCAGGCTGAAGCTTTCTTT.

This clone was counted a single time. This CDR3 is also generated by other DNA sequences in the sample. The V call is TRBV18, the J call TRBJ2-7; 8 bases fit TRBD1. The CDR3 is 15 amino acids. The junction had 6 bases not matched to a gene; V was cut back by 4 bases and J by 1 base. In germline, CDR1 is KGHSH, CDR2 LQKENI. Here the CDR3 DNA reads TGTGCCAGCTCACGTCCGGGACAGGAGTCCTACGAGCAGTACTTC. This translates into CASSRPGQESYEQYF.

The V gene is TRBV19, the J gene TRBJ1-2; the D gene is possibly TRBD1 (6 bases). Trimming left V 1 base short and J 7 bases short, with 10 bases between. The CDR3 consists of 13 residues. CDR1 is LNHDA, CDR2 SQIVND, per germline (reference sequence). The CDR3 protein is CASSIGQVPGYTF. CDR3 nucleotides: TGTGCCAGTAGTATAGGACAGGTCCCTGGCTACACCTTC. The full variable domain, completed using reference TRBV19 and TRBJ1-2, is DGGITQSPKYLFRKEGQNVTLSCEQNLNHDAMYWYRQDPGQGLRLIYYSQIVNDFQKGDIAEGYSVSREKKESFPLTVTSAQKNPTAFYLCASSIGQVPGYTFGSGTRLTVV.

The CDR3 is CAWSGTRAFF. DNA for the CDR3: TGTGCCTGGAGTGGGACACGGGCTTTCTTT. V and J are TRBV30 and TRBJ1-1, with a weak D call TRBD1 (5 bases). The CDR3 has 10 residues. V was cut by 1 base and J by 11 bases, with 8 bases left in between. In germline, CDR1 is GTSNPN, CDR2 SVGIG (reference sequence).

CDR3 region: CASSYKLGNEQFF. The CDR3, as DNA: TGTGCCAGCAGTTACAAACTAGGTAATGAGCAGTTCTTC. V and J are TRBV6-5 and TRBJ2-1, with D possibly matching TRBD2 (5 bases). This CDR3 spans 13 amino acids. Germline CDR1 is MNHEY and CDR2 is SVGAGI. Trimming removed 2 bases from V and 7 bases from J, with 9 bases in between.

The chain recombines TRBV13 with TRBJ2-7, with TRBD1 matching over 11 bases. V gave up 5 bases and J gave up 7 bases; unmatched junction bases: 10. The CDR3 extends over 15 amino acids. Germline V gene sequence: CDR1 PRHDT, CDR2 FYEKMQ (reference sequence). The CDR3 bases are TGTGCCAGCAGCCCAAAGGGACAGGGGGTTAGGGAGCAGTACTTC. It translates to CASSPKGQGVREQYF.

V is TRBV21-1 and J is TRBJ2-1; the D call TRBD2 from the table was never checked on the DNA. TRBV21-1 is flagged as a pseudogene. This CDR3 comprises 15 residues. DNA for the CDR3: TGTGCCAGCAGCAAAGACCTAACGACTAGCAATGAGCAGTTCTTC. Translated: CASSKDLTTSNEQFF.